Described below is a single T cell receptor beta chain sequence and its context. Antigen unknown. This sample is drawn from a study of shared clonotypes between healthy human individuals. The wider study: The composition of the donors was a couple of women and a few men aged 18 to 49. Study observations and caveats: There were few donors, and this limited the genetic and exposure-history diversity represented.

CDR3 length: 13 amino acids. Looked up from germline, CDR1 is MDHEN and CDR2 is SYDVKM. Trimming shortened V by 9 bases and J by 2 bases, and 14 bases separated the two germline ends. The authors ran unsorted PBMC replicate PCRs on roughly 330 ng DNA, about 30,000 T cell genomes. Clones were sequenced by immunoSEQ multiplex PCR, and TCRdb holds only the in-frame ones, with some missing. This table has approximately 470,000 clones, about 72% appearing once. V and J are TRBV28 and TRBJ2-7; D call uncertain. The specimen was PBMCs. This TCR derives from a woman in her thirties or forties in good health. Some clones in this sample may be carry-over from other donors' samples. CDR3 coding DNA: TGTGCCAGTGGGGTCAAAACACCCTACGAGCAGTACTTC. This encodes CASGVKTPYEQYF. The complete variable domain, with remaining parts taken from reference TRBV28 and TRBJ2-7, reads DVKVTQSSRYLVKRTGEKVFLECVQDMDHENMFWYRQDPGLGLRLIYFSYDVKMKEKGDIPEGYSVSREKKERFSLILESASTNQTSMYLCASGVKTPYEQYFGPGTRLTVT.